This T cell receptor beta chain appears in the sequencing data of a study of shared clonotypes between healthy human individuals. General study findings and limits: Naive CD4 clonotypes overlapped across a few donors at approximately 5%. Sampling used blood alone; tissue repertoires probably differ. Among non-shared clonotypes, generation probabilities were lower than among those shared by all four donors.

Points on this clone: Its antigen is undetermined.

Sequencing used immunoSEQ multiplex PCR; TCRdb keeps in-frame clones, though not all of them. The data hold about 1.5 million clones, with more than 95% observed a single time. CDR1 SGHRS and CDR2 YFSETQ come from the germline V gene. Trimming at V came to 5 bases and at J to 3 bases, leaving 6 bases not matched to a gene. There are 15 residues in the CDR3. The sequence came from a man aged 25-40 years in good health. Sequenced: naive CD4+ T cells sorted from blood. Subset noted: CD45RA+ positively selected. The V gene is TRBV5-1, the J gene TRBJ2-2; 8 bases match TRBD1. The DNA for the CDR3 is TGCGCCAGCAGTCTTTTGACAGGGGACACCGGGGAGCTGTTTTTT. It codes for CASSLLTGDTGELFF.